A selection of T cell receptor beta chains follows, all from one sample in a study of blood T cell repertoires in COVID-19. The table came from immunoSEQ multiplex PCR; TCRdb's copy has only in-frame clones and leaves some out. The table records hundreds of thousands of clones, around 89% of them present only once. Sequenced material: PBMCs or T cells enriched from blood (not recorded which). These receptors were taken from a man between 25 and 39 years old who had recovered from COVID-19. The CDR3 runs from the conserved cysteine through the conserved F or W. A D gene is named only where the DNA matches it firmly. Size is omitted from some rows. Given values are once, few, many or a class for expanded clones.

TRBJ2-3	once	TRBD2	TRBV7-9	TGTGCCAGCAGCTTAGCGCGGGGACTAGCGGGAGTAATTGGAGATACGCAGTATTTT	CASSLARGLAGVIGDTQYF
TRBJ1-5	NA	NA	TRBV28	TGTGCCAGCAGTTTAGGACAAAAGGTGGTCCCCCAGCATTTT	CASSLGQKVVPQHF
TRBJ2-1	NA	NA	TRBV19	TGTGCCAGTAGTCAGTCGGGACTGCACTACAATGAGCAGTTCTTC	CASSQSGLHYNEQFF
TRBJ2-1	NA	TRBD2	TRBV29-1	TGCAGCGGACACGGGACTAGCGGGATGAATGAGCAGTTCTTC	CSGHGTSGMNEQFF
TRBJ1-2	NA	TRBD1	TRBV7-9	TGTGCCAGCAGCCCTGACAGGGAGCGTGGCTACACCTTC	CASSPDRERGYTF
TRBJ1-1	NA	NA	TRBV5-6	TGTGCCAGCAGCTTGGCCTTGTACACTGAAGCTTTCTTT	CASSLALYTEAFF
TRBJ1-6	NA	NA	TRBV27	TGTGCCAGCAGTTTGGGGGCTATGGTGAATTCACCCCTCCACTTT	CASSLGAMVNSPLHF
TRBJ2-4	NA	NA	TRBV28	TGTGCCAGCAGTTTAGCCCTGAGTGTTCAGTACTTC	CASSLALSVQYF
TRBJ2-2	NA	TRBD2	TRBV28	TGTGCCACCACCGGGACTAGAAACACCGGGGAGCTGTTTTTT	CATTGTRNTGELFF
TRBJ2-7	NA	NA	TRBV15	TGTGCCACCAGCAGAGAGGGTAGCGGCTCCTACGAGCAGTACTTC	CATSREGSGSYEQYF
TRBJ1-1	NA	NA	TRBV6-4	TGTGCCAGCAGTTACACGCGGTACACTGAAGCTTTCTTT	CASSYTRYTEAFF
TRBJ2-6	NA	NA	TRBV4-2	TGTGCCAGCAGCCAAGAAGAGTCAGGGCTTGGGGCCAACGTCCTGACTTTC	CASSQEESGLGANVLTF
TRBJ1-5	few	TRBD1	TRBV4-2	TGTGCCAGCAGCCATAGCGGGACAGGGGATCGGCATCAGCCCCAGCATTTT	CASSHSGTGDRHQPQHF